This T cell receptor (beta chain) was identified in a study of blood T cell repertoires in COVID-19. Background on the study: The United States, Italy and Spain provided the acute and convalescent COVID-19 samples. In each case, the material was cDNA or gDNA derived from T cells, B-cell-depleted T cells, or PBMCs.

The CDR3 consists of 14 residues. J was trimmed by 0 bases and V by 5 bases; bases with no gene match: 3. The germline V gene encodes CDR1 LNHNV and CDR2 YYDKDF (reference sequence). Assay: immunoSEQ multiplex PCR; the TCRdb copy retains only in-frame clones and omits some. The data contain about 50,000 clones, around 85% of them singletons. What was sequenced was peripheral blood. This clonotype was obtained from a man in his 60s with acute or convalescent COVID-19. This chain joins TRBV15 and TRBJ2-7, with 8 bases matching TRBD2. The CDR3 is CATSGTSGSYEQYF. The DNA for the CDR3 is TGTGCCACCAGCGGTACTAGCGGCTCCTACGAGCAGTACTTC.